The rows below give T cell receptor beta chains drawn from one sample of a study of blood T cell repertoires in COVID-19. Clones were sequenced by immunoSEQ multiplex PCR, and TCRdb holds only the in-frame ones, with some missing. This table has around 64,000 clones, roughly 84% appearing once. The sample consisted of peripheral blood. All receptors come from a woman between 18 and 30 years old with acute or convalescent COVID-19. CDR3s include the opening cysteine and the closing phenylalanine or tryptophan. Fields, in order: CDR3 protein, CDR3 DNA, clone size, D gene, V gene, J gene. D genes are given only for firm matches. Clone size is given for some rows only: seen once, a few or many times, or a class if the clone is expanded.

CDR3aa: CASRISGRAYNEQFF
CDR3nt: TGTGCCAGCAGGATAAGCGGGAGGGCCTACAATGAGCAGTTCTTC
abundance: NA
d_gene: TRBD2
v_gene: TRBV7-2
j_gene: TRBJ2-1

CDR3aa: CASSYRGGNSYGYTF
CDR3nt: TGTGCCAGCAGTTATCGAGGGGGCAACAGCTATGGCTACACCTTC
abundance: NA
d_gene: TRBD1
v_gene: TRBV6-5
j_gene: TRBJ1-2

CDR3aa: CASSLRDRDHEQYF
CDR3nt: TGTGCCAGCAGCTTAAGGGACAGGGACCACGAGCAGTACTTC
abundance: NA
d_gene: TRBD1
v_gene: TRBV5-8
j_gene: TRBJ2-7

CDR3aa: CSVVTSGAYEQYF
CDR3nt: TGCAGCGTTGTTACTAGCGGTGCGTACGAGCAGTACTTC
abundance: NA
d_gene: TRBD2
v_gene: TRBV29-1
j_gene: TRBJ2-7

CDR3aa: CASTMAGTGGYEQYF
CDR3nt: TGTGCCAGCACCATGGCCGGGACAGGGGGTTACGAGCAGTACTTC
abundance: NA
d_gene: TRBD1
v_gene: TRBV11-2
j_gene: TRBJ2-7

CDR3aa: CASSVGRKESYEQYF
CDR3nt: TGTGCCAGCAGCGTAGGACGTAAGGAGTCCTACGAGCAGTACTTC
abundance: NA
d_gene: NA
v_gene: TRBV9
j_gene: TRBJ2-7

CDR3aa: CASSETGDSGNTIYF
CDR3nt: TGTGCCAGTAGTGAAACAGGCGACTCTGGAAACACCATATATTTT
abundance: few
d_gene: NA
v_gene: TRBV19
j_gene: TRBJ1-3

CDR3aa: CASSLTTSIQYF
CDR3nt: TGTGCCAGCAGCTTAACCACGAGTATCCAGTACTTC
abundance: once
d_gene: NA
v_gene: TRBV11-2
j_gene: TRBJ2-7

CDR3aa: CASSLQQNEKLFF
CDR3nt: TGTGCCAGCAGCTTGCAACAAAATGAAAAACTGTTTTTT
abundance: NA
d_gene: NA
v_gene: TRBV5-6
j_gene: TRBJ1-4

CDR3aa: CASSTPGRGSQETQYF
CDR3nt: TGTGCCAGCAGCACCCCCGGGCGGGGATCCCAAGAGACCCAGTACTTC
abundance: NA
d_gene: NA
v_gene: TRBV28
j_gene: TRBJ2-5

CDR3aa: CASSSQGFSGYTF
CDR3nt: TGTGCCAGCAGTTCACAGGGGTTTAGCGGCTACACCTTC
abundance: NA
d_gene: TRBD1
v_gene: TRBV28
j_gene: TRBJ1-2

CDR3aa: CASSPRAPTDTQYF
CDR3nt: TGTGCCAGCAGTCCCAGGGCGCCCACAGATACGCAGTATTTT
abundance: NA
d_gene: NA
v_gene: TRBV6-2/TRBV6-3
j_gene: TRBJ2-3

CDR3aa: CATSDSWDSSTGELFF
CDR3nt: TGTGCCACCAGTGACTCCTGGGACAGTTCCACCGGGGAGCTGTTTTTT
abundance: NA
d_gene: TRBD1
v_gene: TRBV24-1
j_gene: TRBJ2-2

CDR3aa: CASSMTSGDPYNEQFF
CDR3nt: TGTGCCAGTAGTATGACTAGCGGAGATCCCTACAATGAGCAGTTCTTC
abundance: once
d_gene: TRBD2
v_gene: TRBV19
j_gene: TRBJ2-1

CDR3aa: CASSQVLPPSPYEQYF
CDR3nt: TGCGCCAGCAGCCAAGTTCTACCCCCTTCCCCGTACGAGCAGTACTTC
abundance: NA
d_gene: NA
v_gene: TRBV4-1
j_gene: TRBJ2-7

CDR3aa: CASSHGGGADNEQFF
CDR3nt: TGTGCCAGCAGCCACGGCGGGGGGGCGGACAATGAGCAGTTCTTC
abundance: NA
d_gene: TRBD2
v_gene: TRBV4-2
j_gene: TRBJ2-1

CDR3aa: CASSQGTQGAETQYF
CDR3nt: TGCGCCAGCAGCCAAGGTACCCAGGGGGCCGAGACCCAGTACTTC
abundance: few
d_gene: TRBD1
v_gene: TRBV4-1
j_gene: TRBJ2-5

CDR3aa: CASSPKTGSVGQPQHF
CDR3nt: TGCGCCAGCAGCCCCAAGACAGGGTCAGTCGGGCAGCCCCAGCATTTT
abundance: NA
d_gene: TRBD1
v_gene: TRBV5-1
j_gene: TRBJ1-5

CDR3aa: CASRDRLITEAFF
CDR3nt: TGTGCCAGCAGGGACAGGTTGATCACTGAAGCTTTCTTT
abundance: NA
d_gene: TRBD1
v_gene: TRBV6-5
j_gene: TRBJ1-1

CDR3aa: CASSYVQGAADTQYF
CDR3nt: TGCGCCAGCAGCTACGTACAGGGGGCGGCAGATACGCAGTATTTT
abundance: NA
d_gene: TRBD1
v_gene: TRBV5-1
j_gene: TRBJ2-3

CDR3aa: CASSFNEDQPQHF
CDR3nt: TGTGCCAGCAGTTTCAATGAGGATCAGCCCCAGCATTTT
abundance: NA
d_gene: NA
v_gene: TRBV12-3/TRBV12-4
j_gene: TRBJ1-5

CDR3aa: CASSQESGLVGYEQFF
CDR3nt: TGTGCCAGCAGCCAAGAATCGGGACTAGTTGGGTATGAGCAGTTCTTC
abundance: NA
d_gene: TRBD2
v_gene: TRBV4-2
j_gene: TRBJ2-1

CDR3aa: CASSYSRDEYNEQFF
CDR3nt: TGTGCCAGCAGTTACAGCAGGGATGAGTACAATGAGCAGTTCTTC
abundance: NA
d_gene: NA
v_gene: TRBV6-6
j_gene: TRBJ2-1

CDR3aa: CASSISTGIPVKPQHF
CDR3nt: TGTGCCAGTAGTATTTCAACAGGGATCCCTGTTAAGCCCCAGCATTTT
abundance: once
d_gene: NA
v_gene: TRBV19
j_gene: TRBJ1-5

CDR3aa: CASSVAPSGARKGNTIYF
CDR3nt: TGTGCCAGCAGCGTAGCTCCTTCAGGGGCTCGAAAAGGAAACACCATATATTTT
abundance: NA
d_gene: NA
v_gene: TRBV9
j_gene: TRBJ1-3

CDR3aa: CASMGDRRNEKLFF
CDR3nt: TGTGCCAGCATGGGCGACAGGAGGAATGAAAAACTGTTTTTT
abundance: few
d_gene: NA
v_gene: TRBV2
j_gene: TRBJ1-4

CDR3aa: CASSIAPGPADTQYF
CDR3nt: TGTGCCAGTAGTATAGCTCCCGGTCCCGCAGATACGCAGTATTTT
abundance: NA
d_gene: NA
v_gene: TRBV19
j_gene: TRBJ2-3

CDR3aa: CASSRRTGRNEKLFF
CDR3nt: TGCGCCAGCAGCCGCCGAACCGGGAGAAATGAAAAACTGTTTTTT
abundance: few
d_gene: NA
v_gene: TRBV4-3
j_gene: TRBJ1-4

CDR3aa: CASSPGLADGAFF
CDR3nt: TGTGCCAGCTCACCCGGCCTAGCAGACGGAGCTTTCTTT
abundance: NA
d_gene: NA
v_gene: TRBV18
j_gene: TRBJ1-1

CDR3aa: CAWSGGVNNEQFF
CDR3nt: TGTGCCTGGAGTGGCGGGGTGAACAATGAGCAGTTCTTC
abundance: NA
d_gene: NA
v_gene: TRBV30
j_gene: TRBJ2-1

CDR3aa: CASRGTGPQPQHF
CDR3nt: TGTGCCAGCAGAGGGACAGGGCCTCAGCCCCAGCATTTT
abundance: NA
d_gene: TRBD1
v_gene: TRBV28
j_gene: TRBJ1-5

CDR3aa: CASSEAGGPTQYF
CDR3nt: TGTGCCAGCAGCGAGGCGGGAGGTCCTACGCAGTATTTT
abundance: NA
d_gene: TRBD2
v_gene: TRBV9
j_gene: TRBJ2-3

CDR3aa: CASSPAGQDSGNTIYF
CDR3nt: TGTGCCAGCTCACCGGCTGGACAGGACTCTGGAAACACCATATATTTT
abundance: NA
d_gene: TRBD1
v_gene: TRBV18
j_gene: TRBJ1-3

CDR3aa: CSASISSGLGDTYNEQFF
CDR3nt: TGCAGTGCTAGTATATCTTCAGGTTTGGGGGACACCTACAATGAGCAGTTCTTC
abundance: NA
d_gene: NA
v_gene: TRBV20-1
j_gene: TRBJ2-1

CDR3aa: CASSSGQQGNSPLHF
CDR3nt: TGTGCCAGCTCATCGGGACAGCAGGGTAATTCACCCCTCCACTTT
abundance: NA
d_gene: TRBD1
v_gene: TRBV18
j_gene: TRBJ1-6

CDR3aa: CASASQRGGRNEQFF
CDR3nt: TGTGCCAGCGCATCCCAGCGGGGGGGCAGGAATGAGCAGTTCTTC
abundance: NA
d_gene: TRBD2
v_gene: TRBV2
j_gene: TRBJ2-1

CDR3aa: CASRWTGSNEKLFF
CDR3nt: TGTGCCAGCAGGTGGACAGGGTCTAATGAAAAACTGTTTTTT
abundance: NA
d_gene: TRBD1
v_gene: TRBV2
j_gene: TRBJ1-4

CDR3aa: CASRGQNSNQPQHF
CDR3nt: TGTGCCAGCAGGGGACAGAATAGCAATCAGCCCCAGCATTTT
abundance: NA
d_gene: TRBD1
v_gene: TRBV6-5
j_gene: TRBJ1-5

CDR3aa: CATSRGGGAYTEAFF
CDR3nt: TGTGCCACCTCCCGAGGAGGGGGCGCCTACACTGAAGCTTTCTTT
abundance: NA
d_gene: TRBD1
v_gene: TRBV19
j_gene: TRBJ1-1

CDR3aa: CASSLSGGAGEQFF
CDR3nt: TGTGCCAGCAGCTTAAGCGGGGGGGCCGGTGAGCAGTTCTTC
abundance: few
d_gene: TRBD2
v_gene: TRBV5-8
j_gene: TRBJ2-1

CDR3aa: CASSYRQGGTEAFF
CDR3nt: TGTGCCAGCAGTTACCGTCAGGGAGGGACTGAAGCTTTCTTT
abundance: NA
d_gene: NA
v_gene: TRBV6-6
j_gene: TRBJ1-1

CDR3aa: CASSTRLAGGTNEQFF
CDR3nt: TGTGCCAGCAGCACCCGACTAGCGGGGGGCACCAATGAGCAGTTCTTC
abundance: NA
d_gene: TRBD2
v_gene: TRBV11-2
j_gene: TRBJ2-1

CDR3aa: CASSELAQGPYEQYF
CDR3nt: TGTGCCAGCAGTGAACTGGCGCAGGGTCCCTACGAGCAGTACTTC
abundance: NA
d_gene: NA
v_gene: TRBV6-1
j_gene: TRBJ2-7

CDR3aa: CASVPGLGAGKLFF
CDR3nt: TGTGCCAGCGTTCCTGGGCTGGGGGCGGGAAAACTGTTTTTT
abundance: NA
d_gene: NA
v_gene: TRBV6-5
j_gene: TRBJ1-4

CDR3aa: CASRGTGTGNEQYF
CDR3nt: TGTGCCAGCAGAGGGACCGGGACAGGGAACGAGCAGTACTTC
abundance: NA
d_gene: TRBD1
v_gene: TRBV2
j_gene: TRBJ2-7

CDR3aa: CASSSTSGSYNEQFF
CDR3nt: TGTGCCAGCAGCTCGACTAGCGGGAGTTACAATGAGCAGTTCTTC
abundance: NA
d_gene: TRBD2
v_gene: TRBV7-2
j_gene: TRBJ2-1

CDR3aa: CASSLAGNTDTQYF
CDR3nt: TGTGCCAGCAGCTTGGCGGGGAACACAGATACGCAGTATTTT
abundance: NA
d_gene: NA
v_gene: TRBV5-4
j_gene: TRBJ2-3

CDR3aa: CAWSSGGSDTGELFF
CDR3nt: TGTGCCTGGAGTTCTGGGGGCTCAGACACCGGGGAGCTGTTTTTT
abundance: NA
d_gene: NA
v_gene: TRBV30
j_gene: TRBJ2-2

CDR3aa: CASALGSGQGPHEQFF
CDR3nt: TGTGCCAGCGCATTGGGATCGGGACAGGGGCCCCATGAGCAGTTCTTC
abundance: once
d_gene: TRBD1
v_gene: TRBV7-9
j_gene: TRBJ2-1